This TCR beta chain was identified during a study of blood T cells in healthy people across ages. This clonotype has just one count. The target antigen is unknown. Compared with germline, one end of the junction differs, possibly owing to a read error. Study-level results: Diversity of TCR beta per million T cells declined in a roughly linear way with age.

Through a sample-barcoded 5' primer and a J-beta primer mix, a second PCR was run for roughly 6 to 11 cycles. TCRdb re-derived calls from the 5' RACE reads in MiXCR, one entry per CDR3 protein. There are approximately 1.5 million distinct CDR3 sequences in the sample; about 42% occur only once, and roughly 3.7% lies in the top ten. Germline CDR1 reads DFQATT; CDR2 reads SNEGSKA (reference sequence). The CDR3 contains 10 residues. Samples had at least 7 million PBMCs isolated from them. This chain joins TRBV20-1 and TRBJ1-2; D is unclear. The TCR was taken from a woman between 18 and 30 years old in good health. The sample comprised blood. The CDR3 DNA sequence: TGCAGGGCTAGTCTGGGGGGCTACACCTTC. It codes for CRASLGGYTF.